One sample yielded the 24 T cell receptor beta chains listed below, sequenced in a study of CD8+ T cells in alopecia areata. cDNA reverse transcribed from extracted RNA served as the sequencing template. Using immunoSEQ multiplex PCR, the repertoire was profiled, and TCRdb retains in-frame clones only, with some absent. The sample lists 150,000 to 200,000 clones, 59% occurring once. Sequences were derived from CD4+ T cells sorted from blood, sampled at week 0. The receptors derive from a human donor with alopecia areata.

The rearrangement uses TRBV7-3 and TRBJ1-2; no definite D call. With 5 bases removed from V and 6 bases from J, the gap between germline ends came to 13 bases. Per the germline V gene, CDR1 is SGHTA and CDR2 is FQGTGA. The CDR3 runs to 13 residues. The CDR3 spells CASSPTSGDGYTF. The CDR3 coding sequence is TGTGCCAGCAGCCCGACCTCCGGGGATGGCTACACCTTC.

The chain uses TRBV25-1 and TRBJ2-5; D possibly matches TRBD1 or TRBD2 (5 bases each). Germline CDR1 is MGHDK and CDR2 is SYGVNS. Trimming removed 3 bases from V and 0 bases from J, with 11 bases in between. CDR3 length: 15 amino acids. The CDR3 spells CASSDRQRNQETQYF. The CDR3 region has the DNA TGTGCCAGCAGTGATAGACAGCGGAACCAAGAGACCCAGTACTTC.

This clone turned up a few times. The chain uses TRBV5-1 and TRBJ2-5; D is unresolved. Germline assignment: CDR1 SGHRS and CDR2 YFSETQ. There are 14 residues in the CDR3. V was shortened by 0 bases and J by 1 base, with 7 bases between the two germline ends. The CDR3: CASSLAPAQETQYF. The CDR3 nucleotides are TGCGCCAGCAGCTTGGCGCCAGCCCAAGAGACCCAGTACTTC. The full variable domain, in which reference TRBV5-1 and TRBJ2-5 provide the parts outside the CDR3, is KAGVTQTPRYLIKTRGQQVTLSCSPISGHRSVSWYQQTPGQGLQFLFEYFSETQRNKGNFPGRFSGRQFSNSRSEMNVSTLELGDSALYLCASSLAPAQETQYFGPGTRLLVL.

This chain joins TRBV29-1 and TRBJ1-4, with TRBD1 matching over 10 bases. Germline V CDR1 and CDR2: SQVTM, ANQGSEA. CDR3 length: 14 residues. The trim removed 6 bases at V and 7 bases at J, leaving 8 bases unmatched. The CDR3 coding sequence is TGCAGCGTCCGTGACAGGGGGCGAGGTGAAAAACTGTTTTTT. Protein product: CSVRDRGRGEKLFF.

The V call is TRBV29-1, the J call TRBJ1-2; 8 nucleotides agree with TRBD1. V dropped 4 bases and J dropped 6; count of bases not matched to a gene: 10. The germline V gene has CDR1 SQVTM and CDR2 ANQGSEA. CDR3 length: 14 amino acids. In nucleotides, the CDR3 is TGCAGCGTTGGAGGACAGGGTTCGGGGGATGGCTACACCTTC. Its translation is CSVGGQGSGDGYTF.

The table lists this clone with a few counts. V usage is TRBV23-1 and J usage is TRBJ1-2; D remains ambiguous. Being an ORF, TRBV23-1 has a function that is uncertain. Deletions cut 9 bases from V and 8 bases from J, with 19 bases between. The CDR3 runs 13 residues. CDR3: CASIYFGPQGYTF. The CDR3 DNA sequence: TGCGCCAGTATATATTTCGGGCCTCAGGGCTACACCTTC.

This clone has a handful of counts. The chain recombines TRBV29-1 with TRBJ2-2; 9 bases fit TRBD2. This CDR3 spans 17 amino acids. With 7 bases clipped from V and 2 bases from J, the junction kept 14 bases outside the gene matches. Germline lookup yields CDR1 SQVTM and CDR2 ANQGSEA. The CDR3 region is CSAGTAKTSGNTGELFF. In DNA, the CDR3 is TGCAGCGCGGGGACGGCCAAGACTAGCGGAAACACCGGGGAGCTGTTTTTT.

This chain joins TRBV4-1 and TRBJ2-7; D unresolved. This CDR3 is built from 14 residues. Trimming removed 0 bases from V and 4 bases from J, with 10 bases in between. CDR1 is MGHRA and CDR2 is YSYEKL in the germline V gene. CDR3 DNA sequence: TGCGCCAGCAGCCAAGAAATCCGAAGATACGAGCAGTACTTC. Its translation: CASSQEIRRYEQYF.

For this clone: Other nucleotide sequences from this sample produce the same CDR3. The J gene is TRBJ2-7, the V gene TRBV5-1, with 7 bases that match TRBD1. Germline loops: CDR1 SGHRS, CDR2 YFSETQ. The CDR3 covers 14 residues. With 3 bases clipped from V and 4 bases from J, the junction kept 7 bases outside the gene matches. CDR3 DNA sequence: TGCGCCAGCAGCTCTCGGACAGGAAGTTACGAGCAGTACTTC. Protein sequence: CASSSRTGSYEQYF.

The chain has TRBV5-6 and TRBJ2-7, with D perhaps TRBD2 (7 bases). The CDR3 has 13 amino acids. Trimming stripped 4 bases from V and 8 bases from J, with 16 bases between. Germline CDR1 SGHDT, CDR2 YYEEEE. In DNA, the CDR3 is TGTGCCAGCAGCCGGGGGGCCGTGGAGCAGCAGTACTTC. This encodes CASSRGAVEQQYF.

CDR3 DNA sequence: TGTGCCAGCAGCCAAGCAAACAGGGGTCTTCGGGCTTTCTTT. Protein: CASSQANRGLRAFF. The J gene is TRBJ1-1, the V gene TRBV14; the match to TRBD1 covers 7 bases. The V gene end was trimmed by 1 base and the J gene end by 11 bases; junction bases not matched to a gene: 10. The CDR3 runs to 14 residues. Germline V CDR1 and CDR2: SGHDN, FVKESK. The variable domain in full, with the rest retrieved from reference TRBV14 and TRBJ1-1, is EAGVTQFPSHSVIEKGQTVTLRCDPISGHDNLYWYRRVMGKEIKFLLHFVKESKQDESGMPNNRFLAERTGGTYSTLKVQPAELEDSGVYFCASSQANRGLRAFFGQGTRLTVV.

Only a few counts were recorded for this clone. The CDR3 DNA sequence: TGCAGCGCCGCCGACAGTCCCTACGAGCAGTACTTC. Its protein is CSAADSPYEQYF. The rearrangement uses TRBV29-1 and TRBJ2-7; D possibly corresponds to TRBD1 (5 bases). The germline CDR1 and CDR2 sequences are SQVTM and ANQGSEA. V was clipped by 7 bases and J by 2 bases, with 12 bases between them. The CDR3 runs 12 residues.

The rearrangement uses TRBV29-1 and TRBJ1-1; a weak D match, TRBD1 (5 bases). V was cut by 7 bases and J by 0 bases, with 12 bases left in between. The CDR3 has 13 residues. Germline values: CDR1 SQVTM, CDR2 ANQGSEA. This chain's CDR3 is CSAEGRVNTEAFF. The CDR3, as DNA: TGCAGCGCCGAGGGCAGGGTGAACACTGAAGCTTTCTTT.

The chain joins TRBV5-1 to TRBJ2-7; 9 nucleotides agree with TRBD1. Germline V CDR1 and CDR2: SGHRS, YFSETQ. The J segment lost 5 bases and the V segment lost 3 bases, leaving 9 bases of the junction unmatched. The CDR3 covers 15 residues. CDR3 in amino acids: CASSSSTGGYNEQYF. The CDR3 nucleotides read TGCGCCAGCAGCTCGTCGACAGGGGGATACAACGAGCAGTACTTC.

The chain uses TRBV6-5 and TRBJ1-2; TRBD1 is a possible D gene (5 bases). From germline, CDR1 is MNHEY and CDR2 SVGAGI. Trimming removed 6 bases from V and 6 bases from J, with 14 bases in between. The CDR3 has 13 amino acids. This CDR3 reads CASSQTVLHGYTF. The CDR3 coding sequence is TGTGCCAGCAGCCAGACAGTATTACATGGCTACACCTTC.

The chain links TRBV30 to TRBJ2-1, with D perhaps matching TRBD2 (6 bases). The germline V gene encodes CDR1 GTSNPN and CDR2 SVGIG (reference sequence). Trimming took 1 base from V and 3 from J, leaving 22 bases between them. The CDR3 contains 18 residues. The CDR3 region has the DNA TGTGCCTGGAGTGCCATCCAGGGAGGACCAGGGAACTACAATGAGCAGTTCTTC. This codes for CAWSAIQGGPGNYNEQFF.

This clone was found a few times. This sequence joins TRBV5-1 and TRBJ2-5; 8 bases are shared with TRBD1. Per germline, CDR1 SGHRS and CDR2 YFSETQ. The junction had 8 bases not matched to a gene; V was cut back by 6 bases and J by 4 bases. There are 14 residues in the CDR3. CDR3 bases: TGCGCCAGCACGGGCCAGGGGGCCCGAGAGACCCAGTACTTC. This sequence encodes CASTGQGARETQYF. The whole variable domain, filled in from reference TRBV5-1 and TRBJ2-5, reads KAGVTQTPRYLIKTRGQQVTLSCSPISGHRSVSWYQQTPGQGLQFLFEYFSETQRNKGNFPGRFSGRQFSNSRSEMNVSTLELGDSALYLCASTGQGARETQYFGPGTRLLVL.

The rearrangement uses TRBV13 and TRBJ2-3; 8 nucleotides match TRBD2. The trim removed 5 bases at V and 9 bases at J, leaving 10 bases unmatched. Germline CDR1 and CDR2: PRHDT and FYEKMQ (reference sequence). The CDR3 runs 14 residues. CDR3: CASSPRGGADTQYF. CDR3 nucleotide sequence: TGTGCCAGCAGCCCCCGGGGGGGGGCGGACACGCAGTATTTT.

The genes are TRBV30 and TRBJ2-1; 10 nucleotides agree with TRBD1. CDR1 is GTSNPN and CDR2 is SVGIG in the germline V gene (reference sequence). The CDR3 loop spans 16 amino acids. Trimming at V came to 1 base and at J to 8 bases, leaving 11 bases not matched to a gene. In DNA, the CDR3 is TGTGCCTGGAGTGATCCACCGGGACAGGGGAGATATGAGCAGTTCTTC. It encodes CAWSDPPGQGRYEQFF.

The CDR3 region is CASSPGTSGGSKETQYF. In nucleotides, the CDR3 is TGTGCCAGCAGCCCAGGGACTAGCGGGGGGTCGAAAGAGACCCAGTACTTC. The chain employs TRBV9 and TRBJ2-5; 15 bases fit TRBD2. The V gene's germline CDR1 is SGDLS and CDR2 YYNGEE. V dropped 4 bases and J dropped 3; count of bases not matched to a gene: 7. The CDR3 extends over 17 amino acids.

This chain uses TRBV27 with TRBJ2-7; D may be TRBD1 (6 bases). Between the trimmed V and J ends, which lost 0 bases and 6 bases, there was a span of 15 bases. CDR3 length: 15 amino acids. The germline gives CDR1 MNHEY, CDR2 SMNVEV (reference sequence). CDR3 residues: CASSLSSGVGSEQYF. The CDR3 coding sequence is TGTGCCAGCAGTTTATCATCAGGGGTCGGCAGCGAGCAGTACTTC.

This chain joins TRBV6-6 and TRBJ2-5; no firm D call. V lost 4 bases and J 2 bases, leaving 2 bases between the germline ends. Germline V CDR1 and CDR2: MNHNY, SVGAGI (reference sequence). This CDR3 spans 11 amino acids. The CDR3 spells CASSSQETQYF. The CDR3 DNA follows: TGTGCCAGCAGTTCGCAAGAGACCCAGTACTTC.

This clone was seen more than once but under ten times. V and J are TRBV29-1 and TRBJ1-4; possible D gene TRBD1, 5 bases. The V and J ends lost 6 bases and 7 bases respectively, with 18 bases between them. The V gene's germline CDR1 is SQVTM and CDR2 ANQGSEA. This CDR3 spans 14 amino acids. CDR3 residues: CSVLVGGSGEKLFF. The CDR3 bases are TGCAGCGTACTGGTCGGGGGGAGTGGTGAAAAACTGTTTTTT.

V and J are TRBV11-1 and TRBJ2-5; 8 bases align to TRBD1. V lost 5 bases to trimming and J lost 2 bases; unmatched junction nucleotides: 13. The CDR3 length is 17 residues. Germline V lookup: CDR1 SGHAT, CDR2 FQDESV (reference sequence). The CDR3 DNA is TGTGCCAGCAGCCCTAGACCTGCCGGGACAGGACAAGAGACCCAGTACTTC. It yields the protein CASSPRPAGTGQETQYF.